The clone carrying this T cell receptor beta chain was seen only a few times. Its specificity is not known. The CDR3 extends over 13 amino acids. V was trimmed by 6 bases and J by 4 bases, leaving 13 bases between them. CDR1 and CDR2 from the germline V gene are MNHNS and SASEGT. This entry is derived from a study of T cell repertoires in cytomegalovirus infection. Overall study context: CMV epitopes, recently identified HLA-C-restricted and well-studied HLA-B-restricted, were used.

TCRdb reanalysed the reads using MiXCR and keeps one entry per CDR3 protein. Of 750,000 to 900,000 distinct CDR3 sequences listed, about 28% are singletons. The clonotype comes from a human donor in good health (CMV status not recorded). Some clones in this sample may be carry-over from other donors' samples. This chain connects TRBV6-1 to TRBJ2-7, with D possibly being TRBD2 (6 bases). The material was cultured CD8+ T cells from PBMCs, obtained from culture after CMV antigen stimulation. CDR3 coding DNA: TGTGCCAGCAGCCCGGGACTGCTTTACGAGCAGTACTTC. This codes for CASSPGLLYEQYF.